This entry lists 3 T cell receptor beta chains sequenced from one sample in a study of blood T cells in healthy people across ages. A second about 7 to 12 cycle PCR used barcoded and J-beta primers. TCRdb redid the calling of the 5' RACE reads with MiXCR, one entry per CDR3 protein. The sample has 1.5 million to 2 million distinct CDR3 sequences; 35% to 50% are singletons. The sample was blood. The receptors were sampled from a human donor in good health.

The chain couples TRBV7-9 to TRBJ2-6; maybe TRBD2 (5 bases). The J call is in doubt because the DNA end fits TRBJ2-1 better. The CDR3 is 16 amino acids. Germline CDR1 is SEHNR and CDR2 is FQNEAQ (reference sequence). DNA for the CDR3: TGTGCCAGCAGCTTAGGTCTTCGGGGAATTGACGATGAGCAGTTCTTC. Translation: CASSLGLRGIDDEQFF.

In this sample, this clonotype turned up a few times. Here the CDR3 reads CASSPFEWSGELFF. The CDR3 nucleotides are TGTGCCAGCAGTCCATTTGAATGGAGCGGGGAGCTGTTTTTT. The chain carries TRBV12-3 or TRBV12-4 and TRBJ2-2; D is uncertain. Trimming took off 5 bases at V and 7 bases at J, with 14 bases between the two ends. The CDR3 loop spans 14 amino acids.

In its sample, this clonotype was seen a few times. This sequence joins TRBV15 and TRBJ2-3; 8 positions match TRBD1. The V gene's germline CDR1 is LNHNV and CDR2 YYDKDF (reference sequence). This CDR3 has 14 amino acids. V shed 5 bases and J 5 bases; nucleotides not matched to a gene: 6. CDR3 coding DNA: TGTGCCACCAGCCCCCGACAGGGGTTAGATACGCAGTATTTT. The encoded protein is CATSPRQGLDTQYF.